These T cell receptor beta chains were read from a single sample in a study of PD-1 blockade in classical Hodgkin lymphoma. Some clones are missing from TCRdb's copy, which holds only in-frame ones; the method was immunoSEQ multiplex PCR. This sample has about 20,000 clones, with around 80% found just once. This specimen consisted of peripheral blood mononuclear cells (PBMCs), obtained at baseline. The receptors originated from a human donor with classical Hodgkin lymphoma. Each CDR3 is given with its conserved first and last residue. D genes are given only for firm matches. A clone size is listed for some rows: how often the clone was seen (once, few, many), or a class if it is expanded.

V: TRBV28; length: 14; size: once; J: TRBJ2-3; D: NA; DNA: TGTGCCAGCAGGAGGGCGAAAAGCACAGATACGCAGTATTTT; CDR3: CASRRAKSTDTQYF
V: TRBV19; length: 14; size: NA; J: TRBJ2-6; D: NA; DNA: TGTGCCAGTAAGGAGGGCTCTGGGGCCAACGTCCTGACTTTC; CDR3: CASKEGSGANVLTF
V: TRBV7-8; length: 15; size: NA; J: TRBJ2-7; D: NA; DNA: TGTGCCAGCAGCTTATCCTCTCCAGGGGTATACGGCCAGTACTTC; CDR3: CASSLSSPGVYGQYF
V: TRBV29-1; length: 12; size: NA; J: TRBJ1-1; D: TRBD1; DNA: TGCAGCGTTGCAGAGGGGGCCGCTGAAGCTTTCTTT; CDR3: CSVAEGAAEAFF
V: TRBV19; length: 14; size: NA; J: TRBJ2-3; D: TRBD1; DNA: TGTGCCAGCTCCTGGGACAGAAACACAGATACGCAGTATTTT; CDR3: CASSWDRNTDTQYF
V: TRBV10-1; length: 15; size: NA; J: TRBJ2-7; D: NA; DNA: TGCGCCAGCAGTGAGCCAACTTCAGGGAACTACGAGCAGTACTTC; CDR3: CASSEPTSGNYEQYF
V: TRBV6-1; length: 14; size: once; J: TRBJ2-1; D: NA; DNA: TGTGCCAGCAGGAGTCAGGAGGGCCTAAATGAGCAGTTCTTC; CDR3: CASRSQEGLNEQFF
V: TRBV28; length: 17; size: once; J: TRBJ2-1; D: NA; DNA: TGTGCCAGCAGTCTGTCAGATAGTCTAGGTATAATCGATGAGCAGTTCTTC; CDR3: CASSLSDSLGIIDEQFF
V: TRBV2; length: 12; size: NA; J: TRBJ2-1; D: NA; DNA: TGTGCCAGCAGTGCGGCAGTCACCGAGCAGTTCTTC; CDR3: CASSAAVTEQFF
V: TRBV28; length: 16; size: NA; J: TRBJ1-1; D: NA; DNA: TGTGCCAGCAGTTTGGGCCAAGGTGGGAGGAACACTGAAGCTTTCTTT; CDR3: CASSLGQGGRNTEAFF
V: TRBV10-3; length: 12; size: NA; J: TRBJ2-7; D: NA; DNA: TGTGCCATCAGTGACCTACTTGGGGAGCAGTACTTC; CDR3: CAISDLLGEQYF
V: TRBV14; length: 17; size: NA; J: TRBJ2-1; D: NA; DNA: TGTGCCAGCAGCCAAGAGCCCAGTACCCTGTCCTACAATGAGCAGTTCTTC; CDR3: CASSQEPSTLSYNEQFF
V: TRBV7-9; length: 16; size: NA; J: TRBJ2-1; D: NA; DNA: TGTGCCAGCAGCTTAGGGATGATAGGTCCCTACAATGAGCAGTTCTTC; CDR3: CASSLGMIGPYNEQFF
V: TRBV5-6; length: 14; size: NA; J: TRBJ1-2; D: TRBD1; DNA: TGTGCCAGCAGCCGTCAGACAGGGACCTATGGCTACACCTTC; CDR3: CASSRQTGTYGYTF
V: TRBV5-1; length: 16; size: NA; J: TRBJ1-2; D: NA; DNA: TGCGCCAGCAGCCCGAGACAGCGTAACTTTAACTATGGCTACACCTTC; CDR3: CASSPRQRNFNYGYTF
V: TRBV7-2; length: 15; size: NA; J: TRBJ2-5; D: NA; DNA: TGTGCCAGCAGCCGAAATATGGGATCCCAAGAGACCCAGTACTTC; CDR3: CASSRNMGSQETQYF
V: TRBV6-1; length: 15; size: NA; J: TRBJ2-7; D: TRBD2; DNA: TGTGCCAGCAGTGAAGCGTTAACTAGCGGGGGGGCCGAAGACTTC; CDR3: CASSEALTSGGAEDF
V: TRBV6-9; length: 13; size: NA; J: TRBJ1-1; D: NA; DNA: TGTGCCAGCAGTTATTTCGGGAACACTGAAGCTTTCTTT; CDR3: CASSYFGNTEAFF
V: TRBV9; length: 17; size: NA; J: TRBJ2-1; D: TRBD2; DNA: TGTGCCAGCAGCGTAGTAGGACTAGCGGGAGGACGGGATGAGCAGTTCTTC; CDR3: CASSVVGLAGGRDEQFF
V: TRBV19; length: 16; size: NA; J: TRBJ2-2; D: TRBD2; DNA: TGTGCCAGTAGTAAACTAGCGGGGGGTAACACCGGGGAGCTGTTTTTT; CDR3: CASSKLAGGNTGELFF
V: TRBV5-8; length: 12; size: NA; J: TRBJ2-7; D: NA; DNA: TGTGCCAGCAGCCTGGGACTTTACGAGCAGTACTTC; CDR3: CASSLGLYEQYF
V: TRBV18; length: 12; size: NA; J: TRBJ1-1; D: NA; DNA: TGTGCCAGCTCACCACCCCAGGCTGAAGCTTTCTTT; CDR3: CASSPPQAEAFF
V: TRBV14; length: 15; size: NA; J: TRBJ2-3; D: TRBD2; DNA: TGTGCCAGCAGCCAAGAATTTCGGGGGGCAGATACGCAGTATTTT; CDR3: CASSQEFRGADTQYF
V: TRBV2; length: 15; size: few; J: TRBJ2-1; D: TRBD2; DNA: TGTGCCAGCAGTACTTTAGCGGGAGACAACAATGAGCAGTTCTTC; CDR3: CASSTLAGDNNEQFF
V: TRBV7-2; length: 13; size: NA; J: TRBJ2-1; D: NA; DNA: TGTGCCAGCAGCTCCCGGGGCGTCAATGAGCAGTTCTTC; CDR3: CASSSRGVNEQFF
V: TRBV2; length: 16; size: NA; J: TRBJ2-2; D: TRBD1; DNA: TGTGCCAGCAGTGTACCGGGACAGAGGAACACCGGGGAGCTGTTTTTT; CDR3: CASSVPGQRNTGELFF
V: TRBV7-9; length: 15; size: NA; J: TRBJ2-2; D: TRBD1; DNA: TGTGCCAGCAGCCGAGGACAGGGGCCCGACCGGGAGCTGTTTTTT; CDR3: CASSRGQGPDRELFF
V: TRBV7-9; length: 17; size: NA; J: TRBJ1-1; D: NA; DNA: TGTGCCAGCAGCCCAGACATTTTCAGGCCCGTCCGGCCTGAAGCTTTCTTT; CDR3: CASSPDIFRPVRPEAFF
V: TRBV2; length: 12; size: NA; J: TRBJ2-7; D: TRBD1; DNA: TGTGCCAGCTGGGACAGGATATACGAGCAGTACTTC; CDR3: CASWDRIYEQYF